This T cell receptor (beta chain) was observed in a study of shared clonotypes between healthy human individuals. Study-wide context: For every donor, three CD4 naive, three CD4 memory, two CD8 naive and one CD8 memory plates were used. Study-level findings and limits: Larger richness was generally estimated for naive than memory subsets.

The CDR3 runs to 13 residues. Trimming stripped 2 bases from V and 7 bases from J, with 11 bases between. Germline CDR1 and CDR2: MGHRA and YSYEKL. Deep was the level at which the assay was run. This table comes from immunoSEQ multiplex PCR, and its TCRdb copy is limited to in-frame clones, with some not included. This sample has about 2.1 million clones, with 93% found just once. Terminally differentiated effector memory CD45RA+ cells were excluded by CCR7 positive selection of CD45RO-negative cells. This clone occurred a few times. Its antigen is as yet unknown. The V and J genes are TRBV4-1 and TRBJ1-2, with D uncertain. This TCR came from a man aged 18 to 30 in good health. Some clones in this sample may be carry-over from other donors' samples. Sequencing was carried out using naive CD8+ T cells from PBMCs. CDR3 region: CASSQSQLGGYTF. The CDR3 region has the DNA TGCGCCAGCAGCCAAAGTCAGCTAGGTGGCTACACCTTC.